This T cell receptor beta chain was captured in a study of human T cells and chemical hapten exposure. TCRdb ran MiXCR on the RACE reads and lists one entry per CDR3 protein. In the table there are fewer than 350,000 distinct CDR3 sequences, over 7.5% of which are singletons. On this clonotype: One end of the junction does not line up with germline, which may come from a read error.

Documented time point: pre-sensitization, week 0. Treatment meaning: therapeutic diphenylcyclopropenone sensitization with weekly scalp DPC. The CDR3 contains 14 residues. Germline V gene lookup returns CDR1 MDHEN and CDR2 SYDVKM. The sample in question was whole blood, obtained in connection with sensitization to the hapten diphenylcyclopropenone (DPC). The sequence derives from a man younger than 35 with alopecia areata. Some clones in this sample may be carry-over from other donors' samples. The chain carries TRBV28 and TRBJ1-1, with 7 bases fitting TRBD1. The chain's CDR3 is CDSSFPLTGNEAFF. CDR3 DNA sequence: TGTGACAGCAGTTTCCCTCTGACAGGGAATGAAGCTTTCTTT.